This T cell receptor beta chain was captured by sequencing in a study of T-cell memory formation after mild COVID-19. The study, taken as a whole, reports: CD4+ contracting clones were mainly CM and EM; CD8+ ones, EMRA. The study detected some responding clones in pre-infection memory, suggesting cross-reactive memory joined.

TCRdb re-called the 5' RACE reads through MiXCR, storing one row per CDR3 protein. The sample yields roughly 250,000 distinct CDR3 sequences, approximately 16% seen once. Details on this clonotype: Its antigen is not known.

CDR1 and CDR2 (germline): SGHDT, YYEEEE. The CDR3 loop spans 17 amino acids. Trimming pared 0 bases from V and 4 bases from J, leaving 19 bases between. This clonotype was sampled from a man aged 18-30 years who had mild COVID-19 (a few samples of this study predate the infection). Cell type and time point are not known. The chain recombines TRBV5-6 with TRBJ2-5, with a tentative D call TRBD2 (6 bases). Sequenced input: PBMCs or a T cell subset sorted from them (not recorded which). The CDR3 sequence: CASSLGGLSGKGETQYF. As DNA, the CDR3 is TGTGCCAGCAGCTTGGGGGGACTTTCCGGAAAGGGAGAGACCCAGTACTTC. Using reference TRBV5-6 and TRBJ2-5 for the parts outside the CDR3, the full variable domain is DAGVTQSPTHLIKTRGQQVTLRCSPKSGHDTVSWYQQALGQGPQFIFQYYEEEERQRGNFPDRFSGHQFPNYSSELNVNALLLGDSALYLCASSLGGLSGKGETQYFGPGTRLLVL.